This TCR beta chain appears in the sequencing data of a study of blood T cell repertoires in COVID-19. V trimming: 0 bases; J trimming: 4 bases; junction bases outside the gene matches: 7. CDR1 is SGHRS, CDR2 YFSETQ, per germline. The CDR3 extends over 16 amino acids. Here immunoSEQ multiplex PCR was the method, and the copy in TCRdb shows in-frame clones only, minus some. The table records around 170,000 clones, 84% of them present only once. Everyone who took part was 18 to 89 years old, and they came from about two dozen US areas. Categorization into cohorts depended on clinical history that participants reported.

The TCR originated in a man aged 50-60 years who had recovered from COVID-19. The sequenced sample was PBMCs or T cells enriched from blood (not recorded which). This chain joins TRBV5-1 and TRBJ1-2, with 9 bases identical to TRBD1. Here the CDR3 reads CASSLGTGAITYGYTF. CDR3 DNA: TGCGCCAGCAGCTTGGGGACAGGGGCCATTACCTATGGCTACACCTTC.